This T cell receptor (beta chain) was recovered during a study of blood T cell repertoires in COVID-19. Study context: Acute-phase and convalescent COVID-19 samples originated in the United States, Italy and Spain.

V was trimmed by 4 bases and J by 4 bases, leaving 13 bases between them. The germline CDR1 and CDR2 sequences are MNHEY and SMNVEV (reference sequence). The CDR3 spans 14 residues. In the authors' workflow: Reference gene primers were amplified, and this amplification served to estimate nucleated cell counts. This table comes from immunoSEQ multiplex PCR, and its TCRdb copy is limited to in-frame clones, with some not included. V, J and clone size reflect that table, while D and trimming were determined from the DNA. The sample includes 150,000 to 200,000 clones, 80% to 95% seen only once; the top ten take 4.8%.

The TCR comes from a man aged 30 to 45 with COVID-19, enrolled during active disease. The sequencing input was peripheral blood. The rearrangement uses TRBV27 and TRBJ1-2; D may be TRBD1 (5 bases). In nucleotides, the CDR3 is TGTGCCAGCAGTTCAGGGTGGGAAATCTATGGCTACACCTTC. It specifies CASSSGWEIYGYTF.